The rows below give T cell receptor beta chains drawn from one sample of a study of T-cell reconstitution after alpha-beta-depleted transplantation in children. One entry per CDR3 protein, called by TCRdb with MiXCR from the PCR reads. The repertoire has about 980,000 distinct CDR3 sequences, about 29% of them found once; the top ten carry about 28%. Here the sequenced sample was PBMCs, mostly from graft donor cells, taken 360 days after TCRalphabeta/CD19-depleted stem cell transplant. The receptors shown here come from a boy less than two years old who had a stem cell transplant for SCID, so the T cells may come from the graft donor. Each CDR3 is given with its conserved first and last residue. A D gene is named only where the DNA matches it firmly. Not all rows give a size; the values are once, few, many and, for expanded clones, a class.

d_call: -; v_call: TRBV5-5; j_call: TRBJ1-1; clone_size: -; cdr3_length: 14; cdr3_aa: CASSFSQLNTEAFF; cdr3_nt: TGTGCCAGCAGCTTTAGTCAGTTGAACACTGAAGCTTTCTTT
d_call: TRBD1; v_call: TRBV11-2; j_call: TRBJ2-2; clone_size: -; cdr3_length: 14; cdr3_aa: CASSFDRGTGELFF; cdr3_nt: TGTGCCAGCAGCTTCGACAGGGGCACCGGGGAGCTGTTTTTT
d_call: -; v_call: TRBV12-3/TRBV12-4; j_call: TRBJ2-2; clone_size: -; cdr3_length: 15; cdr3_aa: CASSFEAGRTGELFF; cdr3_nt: TGTGCCAGCAGTTTTGAGGCAGGGAGAACCGGGGAGCTGTTTTTT
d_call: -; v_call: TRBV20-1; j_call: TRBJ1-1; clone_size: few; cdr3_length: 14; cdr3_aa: CSARDAGSSTEAFF; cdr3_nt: TGCAGTGCTAGAGATGCCGGGTCGAGCACTGAAGCTTTCTTT
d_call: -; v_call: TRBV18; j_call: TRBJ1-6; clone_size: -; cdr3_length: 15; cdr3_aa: CASSPPERDNSPLHF; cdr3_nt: TGTGCCAGCTCACCACCTGAGAGGGATAATTCACCCCTCCACTTT
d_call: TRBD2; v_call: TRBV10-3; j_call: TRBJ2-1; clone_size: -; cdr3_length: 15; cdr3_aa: CAISPSGGSYNEQFF; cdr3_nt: TGTGCCATCAGCCCTAGCGGGGGTTCCTACAATGAGCAGTTCTTC
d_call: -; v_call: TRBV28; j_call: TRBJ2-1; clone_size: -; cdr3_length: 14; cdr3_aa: CASSLSSGRAEQFF; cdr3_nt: TGTGCCAGCAGTTTATCTTCTGGAAGGGCTGAGCAGTTCTTC
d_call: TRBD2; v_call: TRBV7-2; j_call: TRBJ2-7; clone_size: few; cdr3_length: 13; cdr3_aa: CASSWTSTYEQYF; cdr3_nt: TGTGCCAGCAGCTGGACTAGCACCTACGAGCAGTACTTC
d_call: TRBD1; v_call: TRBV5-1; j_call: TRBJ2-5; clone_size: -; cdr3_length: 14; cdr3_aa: CASSSVGQGETQYF; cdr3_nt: TGCGCCAGCAGCTCCGTCGGACAGGGGGAGACCCAGTACTTC
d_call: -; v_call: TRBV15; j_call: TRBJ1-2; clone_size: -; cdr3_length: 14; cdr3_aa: CATSRVASQAGYTF; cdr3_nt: TGTGCCACCAGCAGAGTAGCAAGCCAGGCTGGCTACACCTTC
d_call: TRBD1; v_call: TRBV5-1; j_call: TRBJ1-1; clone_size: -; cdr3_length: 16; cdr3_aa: CASSLVGQGWDTEAFF; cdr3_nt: TGCGCCAGCAGCTTGGTGGGACAGGGCTGGGACACTGAAGCTTTCTTT
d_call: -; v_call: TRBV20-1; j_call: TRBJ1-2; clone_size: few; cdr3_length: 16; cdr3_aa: CSAVPPWDGSNYGYTF; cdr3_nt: TGCAGTGCAGTGCCACCCTGGGACGGATCTAACTATGGCTACACCTTC
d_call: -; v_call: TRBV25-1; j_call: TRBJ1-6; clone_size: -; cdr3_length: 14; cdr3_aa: CASSEYLGESPLHF; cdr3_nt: TGTGCCAGCAGTGAATATCTGGGAGAGTCACCCCTCCACTTT
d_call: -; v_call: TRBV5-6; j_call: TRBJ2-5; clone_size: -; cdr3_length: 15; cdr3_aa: CASSLGGWGQETQYF; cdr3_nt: TGTGCCAGCAGCTTGGGAGGTTGGGGGCAAGAGACCCAGTACTTC
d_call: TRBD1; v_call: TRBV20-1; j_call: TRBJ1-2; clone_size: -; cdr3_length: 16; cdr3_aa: CSAYNRDRGRSYGYTF; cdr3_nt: TGCAGTGCCTATAACCGGGACAGGGGGCGCAGCTATGGCTACACCTTC
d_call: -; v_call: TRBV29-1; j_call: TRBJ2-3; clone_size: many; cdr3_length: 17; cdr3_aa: CSVEDHRGKVGTDTQYF; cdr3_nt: TGCAGCGTTGAAGATCATAGGGGGAAGGTTGGTACAGATACGCAGTATTTT
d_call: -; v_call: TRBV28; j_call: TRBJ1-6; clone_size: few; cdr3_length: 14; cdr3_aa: CASSQGPGGSPLHF; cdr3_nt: TGTGCCAGCAGCCAGGGGCCTGGAGGTTCACCCCTCCACTTT
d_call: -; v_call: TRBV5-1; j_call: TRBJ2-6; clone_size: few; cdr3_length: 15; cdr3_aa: CASSRVTSGANVLTF; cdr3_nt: TGCGCCAGCAGCAGGGTGACCTCTGGGGCCAACGTCCTGACTTTC